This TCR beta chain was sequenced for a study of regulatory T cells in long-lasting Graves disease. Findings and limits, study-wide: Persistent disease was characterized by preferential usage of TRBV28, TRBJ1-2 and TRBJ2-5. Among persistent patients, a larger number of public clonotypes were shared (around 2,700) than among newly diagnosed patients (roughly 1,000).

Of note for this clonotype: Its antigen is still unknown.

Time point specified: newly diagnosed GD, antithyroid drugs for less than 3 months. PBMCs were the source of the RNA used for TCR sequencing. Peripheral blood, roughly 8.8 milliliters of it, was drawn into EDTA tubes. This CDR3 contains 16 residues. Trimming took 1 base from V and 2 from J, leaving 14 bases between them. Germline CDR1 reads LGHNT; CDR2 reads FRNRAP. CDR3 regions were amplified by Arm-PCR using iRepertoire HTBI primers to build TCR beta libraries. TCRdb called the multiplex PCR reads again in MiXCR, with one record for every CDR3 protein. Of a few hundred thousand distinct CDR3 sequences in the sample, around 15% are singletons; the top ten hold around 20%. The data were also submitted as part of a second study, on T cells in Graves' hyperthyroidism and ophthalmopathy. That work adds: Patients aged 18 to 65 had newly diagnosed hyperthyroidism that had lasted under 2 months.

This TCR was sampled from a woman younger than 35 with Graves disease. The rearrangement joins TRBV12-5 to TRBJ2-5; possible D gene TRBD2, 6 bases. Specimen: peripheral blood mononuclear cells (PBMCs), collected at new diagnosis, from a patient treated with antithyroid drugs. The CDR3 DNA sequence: TGTGCTAGTGGTTTGGGGGGAGGCGGGGCTCAAGAGACCCAGTACTTC. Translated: CASGLGGGGAQETQYF. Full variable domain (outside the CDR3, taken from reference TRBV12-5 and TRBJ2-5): DARVTQTPRHKVTEMGQEVTMRCQPILGHNTVFWYRQTMMQGLELLAYFRNRAPLDDSGMPKDRFSAEMPDATLATLKIQPSEPRDSAVYFCASGLGGGGAQETQYFGPGTRLLVL.